The rows below give T cell receptor beta chains drawn from one sample of a study of a mutant IDH1 vaccine in newly diagnosed glioma. Their cognate antigens are unknown. TCRdb keeps only in-frame clones here, not all; method: immunoSEQ multiplex PCR. The table lists 55,000 to 65,000 clones, around 80% of them singletons, with roughly 3.5% in the top ten. The source was PBMCs, collected from a glioma patient whose treatment included an IDH1 peptide vaccine. These receptors came from a man aged 25 to 40 with glioma. Each CDR3 is given with its conserved first and last residue. The D gene is left open where the match is weak. Clone size is given for some rows only: seen once, a few or many times, or a class if the clone is expanded.

V gene: TRBV5-4
CDR3 length: 17
D gene: TRBD2
J gene: TRBJ2-2
clone size: .
CDR3 protein: CASSRPGAGERTGELFF
CDR3 DNA: TGTGCCAGCAGCCGGCCTGGAGCGGGAGAAAGAACCGGGGAGCTGTTTTTT

V gene: TRBV6-4
CDR3 length: 14
D gene: .
J gene: TRBJ2-3
clone size: .
CDR3 protein: CASSEGLMGDTQYF
CDR3 DNA: TGTGCCAGCAGTGAGGGGCTAATGGGAGATACGCAGTATTTT

V gene: TRBV28
CDR3 length: 17
D gene: .
J gene: TRBJ2-2
clone size: .
CDR3 protein: CASSPGAVLSPPGELFF
CDR3 DNA: TGTGCCAGCAGCCCTGGGGCAGTCTTATCCCCCCCCGGGGAGCTGTTTTTT

V gene: TRBV27
CDR3 length: 13
D gene: .
J gene: TRBJ2-7
clone size: .
CDR3 protein: CASSFGREGEQYF
CDR3 DNA: TGTGCCAGCAGTTTTGGGCGAGAGGGAGAGCAGTACTTC

V gene: TRBV7-2
CDR3 length: 14
D gene: TRBD1
J gene: TRBJ2-1
clone size: few
CDR3 protein: CASSYRGLDNEQFF
CDR3 DNA: TGTGCCAGCAGTTACAGGGGGCTTGACAATGAGCAGTTCTTC

V gene: TRBV7-9
CDR3 length: 14
D gene: TRBD2
J gene: TRBJ2-7
clone size: few
CDR3 protein: CASSLSGRAYEQYF
CDR3 DNA: TGTGCCAGCAGCCTTAGCGGGAGGGCCTACGAGCAGTACTTC

V gene: TRBV4-1
CDR3 length: 16
D gene: TRBD1
J gene: TRBJ1-5
clone size: .
CDR3 protein: CASSLRTGVSNQPQHF
CDR3 DNA: TGCGCCAGCAGCCTCCGGACAGGAGTTAGCAATCAGCCCCAGCATTTT

V gene: TRBV4-1
CDR3 length: 16
D gene: .
J gene: TRBJ2-7
clone size: .
CDR3 protein: CASSQEGGGRTYEQYF
CDR3 DNA: TGCGCCAGCAGCCAAGAAGGGGGGGGACGCACCTACGAGCAGTACTTC

V gene: TRBV11-2
CDR3 length: 11
D gene: .
J gene: TRBJ2-1
clone size: .
CDR3 protein: CASSLMLEQFF
CDR3 DNA: TGTGCCAGCAGCCTTATGCTAGAGCAGTTCTTC

V gene: TRBV2
CDR3 length: 14
D gene: TRBD1
J gene: TRBJ2-7
clone size: .
CDR3 protein: CASSRDRSSYEQYF
CDR3 DNA: TGTGCCAGCAGCCGGGACAGGAGCTCCTACGAGCAGTACTTC

V gene: TRBV5-4
CDR3 length: 14
D gene: TRBD2
J gene: TRBJ2-4
clone size: .
CDR3 protein: CASSLFGRTNIQYF
CDR3 DNA: TGTGCCAGCAGCTTGTTCGGGAGGACAAACATTCAGTACTTC

V gene: TRBV6-5
CDR3 length: 11
D gene: .
J gene: TRBJ2-3
clone size: .
CDR3 protein: CASRLLDTQYF
CDR3 DNA: TGTGCCAGCAGACTTTTGGATACGCAGTATTTT

V gene: TRBV7-9
CDR3 length: 15
D gene: TRBD1
J gene: TRBJ1-1
clone size: few
CDR3 protein: CASSLGQGGLFLAFF
CDR3 DNA: TGTGCCAGCAGCTTGGGACAGGGCGGCCTCTTTTTAGCTTTCTTT

V gene: TRBV7-2
CDR3 length: 13
D gene: .
J gene: TRBJ1-4
clone size: .
CDR3 protein: CASSLGSTGRLFF
CDR3 DNA: TGTGCCAGCAGCTTAGGGTCGACAGGCCGGCTGTTTTTT

V gene: TRBV28
CDR3 length: 15
D gene: TRBD1
J gene: TRBJ1-1
clone size: .
CDR3 protein: CASSLAGTGGTEAFF
CDR3 DNA: TGTGCCAGCAGTTTAGCCGGGACAGGGGGCACTGAAGCTTTCTTT

V gene: TRBV11-2
CDR3 length: 14
D gene: .
J gene: TRBJ2-1
clone size: .
CDR3 protein: CASSTTGVSNEQFF
CDR3 DNA: TGTGCCAGCAGTACGACAGGCGTTTCAAATGAGCAGTTCTTC

V gene: TRBV5-6
CDR3 length: 13
D gene: .
J gene: TRBJ1-2
clone size: .
CDR3 protein: CASSLGQSYGYTF
CDR3 DNA: TGTGCCAGCAGCTTGGGACAGAGCTATGGCTACACCTTC

V gene: TRBV5-1
CDR3 length: 16
D gene: .
J gene: TRBJ1-2
clone size: .
CDR3 protein: CASSLALVGGAYGYTF
CDR3 DNA: TGCGCCAGCAGCTTGGCCCTCGTAGGAGGGGCCTATGGCTACACCTTC

V gene: TRBV9
CDR3 length: 10
D gene: .
J gene: TRBJ1-2
clone size: .
CDR3 protein: CASSGEGYTF
CDR3 DNA: TGTGCCAGCAGCGGGGAGGGCTACACCTTC

V gene: TRBV7-6
CDR3 length: 18
D gene: TRBD1
J gene: TRBJ2-1
clone size: few
CDR3 protein: CASSNLNTTGGITDEQFF
CDR3 DNA: TGTGCCAGCAGCAATCTCAATACAACAGGGGGGATTACGGATGAGCAGTTCTTC

V gene: TRBV4-3
CDR3 length: 15
D gene: TRBD1
J gene: TRBJ1-2
clone size: .
CDR3 protein: CASSRGTGMYYGYTF
CDR3 DNA: TGCGCCAGCAGCCGGGGGACAGGGATGTACTATGGCTACACCTTC

V gene: TRBV6-1
CDR3 length: 13
D gene: .
J gene: TRBJ2-1
clone size: .
CDR3 protein: CASEPSSYNEQFF
CDR3 DNA: TGTGCCAGCGAGCCCTCGTCCTACAATGAGCAGTTCTTC

V gene: TRBV28
CDR3 length: 16
D gene: .
J gene: TRBJ1-4
clone size: .
CDR3 protein: CASSGPVATGNEKLFF
CDR3 DNA: TGTGCCAGCAGTGGGCCGGTGGCAACGGGAAATGAAAAACTGTTTTTT

V gene: TRBV29-1
CDR3 length: 14
D gene: .
J gene: TRBJ1-2
clone size: .
CDR3 protein: CSVAKGGGNYGYTF
CDR3 DNA: TGCAGCGTTGCCAAGGGGGGTGGAAACTATGGCTACACCTTC

V gene: TRBV30
CDR3 length: 13
D gene: .
J gene: TRBJ1-1
clone size: few
CDR3 protein: CAWSRDTNTEAFF
CDR3 DNA: TGTGCCTGGAGCCGGGACACGAACACTGAAGCTTTCTTT

V gene: TRBV5-4
CDR3 length: 13
D gene: TRBD1
J gene: TRBJ2-7
clone size: .
CDR3 protein: CASSLQGIDEQYF
CDR3 DNA: TGTGCCAGCAGCTTACAGGGGATTGACGAGCAGTACTTC

V gene: TRBV29-1
CDR3 length: 13
D gene: TRBD1
J gene: TRBJ1-1
clone size: .
CDR3 protein: CSVEEGANTEAFF
CDR3 DNA: TGCAGCGTTGAGGAGGGGGCGAACACTGAAGCTTTCTTT

V gene: TRBV4-1
CDR3 length: 16
D gene: .
J gene: TRBJ2-7
clone size: .
CDR3 protein: CASSQRVGLPSYEQYF
CDR3 DNA: TGCGCCAGCAGCCAAAGGGTAGGGCTTCCCTCCTACGAGCAGTACTTC

V gene: TRBV4-3
CDR3 length: 15
D gene: .
J gene: TRBJ1-1
clone size: .
CDR3 protein: CASSQDRGLGAEAFF
CDR3 DNA: TGCGCCAGCAGCCAAGATAGGGGACTCGGCGCTGAAGCTTTCTTT

V gene: TRBV7-2
CDR3 length: 13
D gene: .
J gene: TRBJ2-1
clone size: few
CDR3 protein: CASSIWTDNEQFF
CDR3 DNA: TGTGCCAGCAGCATATGGACAGACAATGAGCAGTTCTTC

V gene: TRBV27
CDR3 length: 15
D gene: TRBD1
J gene: TRBJ1-6
clone size: .
CDR3 protein: CASGRTGGWNSPLHF
CDR3 DNA: TGTGCCAGCGGCCGGACAGGGGGCTGGAATTCACCCCTCCACTTT

V gene: TRBV2
CDR3 length: 12
D gene: .
J gene: TRBJ1-3
clone size: .
CDR3 protein: CASRQQPSTIYF
CDR3 DNA: TGTGCCAGCCGACAACAACCCAGCACCATATATTTT

V gene: TRBV6-1
CDR3 length: 15
D gene: .
J gene: TRBJ1-1
clone size: .
CDR3 protein: CATVPLRTVNTEAFF
CDR3 DNA: TGTGCCACTGTACCACTCCGGACAGTTAACACTGAAGCTTTCTTT

V gene: TRBV29-1
CDR3 length: 16
D gene: .
J gene: TRBJ2-5
clone size: few
CDR3 protein: CSVRVSPALKIGTQYF
CDR3 DNA: TGCAGCGTGCGGGTTTCACCCGCCCTTAAAATCGGGACCCAGTACTTC

V gene: TRBV19
CDR3 length: 14
D gene: TRBD2
J gene: TRBJ2-3
clone size: .
CDR3 protein: CASSGTSGRGTQYF
CDR3 DNA: TGTGCCAGTTCCGGGACTAGCGGGAGGGGAACGCAGTATTTT

V gene: TRBV20-1
CDR3 length: 11
D gene: .
J gene: TRBJ2-7
clone size: .
CDR3 protein: CSADVGYEQYF
CDR3 DNA: TGCAGTGCTGATGTAGGGTACGAGCAGTACTTC

V gene: TRBV14
CDR3 length: 17
D gene: TRBD1
J gene: TRBJ2-2
clone size: .
CDR3 protein: CASSQDGQEINTGELFF
CDR3 DNA: TGTGCCAGCAGCCAAGACGGACAGGAGATTAACACCGGGGAGCTGTTTTTT

V gene: TRBV19
CDR3 length: 16
D gene: TRBD2
J gene: TRBJ2-2
clone size: .
CDR3 protein: CASSRDLAGITGELFF
CDR3 DNA: TGTGCCAGTAGTAGGGATCTAGCGGGGATCACCGGGGAGCTGTTTTTT

V gene: TRBV2
CDR3 length: 15
D gene: .
J gene: TRBJ2-7
clone size: .
CDR3 protein: CASSNPGARSYEQYF
CDR3 DNA: TGTGCCAGCAGTAACCCAGGGGCCCGCTCCTACGAGCAGTACTTC

V gene: TRBV30
CDR3 length: 13
D gene: .
J gene: TRBJ1-1
clone size: few
CDR3 protein: CAWSRHPAAEAFF
CDR3 DNA: TGTGCCTGGAGTAGGCATCCCGCGGCTGAAGCTTTCTTT